The present entry profiles one T cell receptor beta chain with its context. What it binds is unknown. The record originates from a study of cytomegalovirus exposure and HLA in healthy donors. About the research overall: Later analysis reported that the approximately 120 validation repertoires shared the platform of the approximately 670 first-cohort repertoires.

General study findings and limits: The TCR clusters that emerged in the first cohort tended, a later analysis found, to co-occur in the approximately 130 validation repertoires. Specificity of a few CMV-associated chains for CMV antigens was verified in vitro.

The CDR3 totals 16 residues. Trimming shortened V by 2 bases and J by 4 bases, and 15 bases separated the two germline ends. Germline CDR1 is MNHEY and CDR2 is SMNVEV (reference sequence). Here immunoSEQ multiplex PCR was the method, and the copy in TCRdb shows in-frame clones only, minus some. The data contain 200,000 to 250,000 clones, over 75% of them singletons. The clonotype was recovered from a woman aged 18-29 years in good health and CMV-seropositive. This rearrangement joins TRBV27 to TRBJ1-5, with D perhaps matching TRBD1 (5 bases). Specimen: PBMCs. The CDR3 DNA follows: TGTGCCAGCAGTTTAGGCCCACCCAGGGTTAATCAGCCCCAGCATTTT. As protein: CASSLGPPRVNQPQHF.